Following are 21 T cell receptor beta chains from one sample sequenced in a study of T cell clonotyping in hematopoietic cell transplantation. Indicated time point: recipient sample about 28 days before transplant, after cytoreduction. Measured with immunoSEQ multiplex PCR; TCRdb has only the in-frame clones, and not every one. The sample includes about 19,000 clones, 60% to 85% of them seen just once. The specimen comprised peripheral blood mononuclear cells, sampled before stem cell transplant. Receptors originate from a man aged 60 to 75 with acute myeloid leukemia. Some clones in this sample may be carry-over from other donors' samples.

The gene calls are TRBV30 and TRBJ1-6; no reliable D call. The ends were cut back, 1 base at V and 9 bases at J, with 13 bases in the middle. The germline V gene has CDR1 GTSNPN and CDR2 SVGIG (reference sequence). The CDR3 runs to 14 residues. CDR3 residues: CAWSGQVIFSPLHF. CDR3 DNA: TGTGCCTGGAGTGGTCAGGTTATCTTTTCACCCCTCCACTTT.

The rearrangement joins TRBV4-3 to TRBJ1-2; no clear D. The V end was cut by 4 bases, the J end by 6 bases, with 18 bases between. This CDR3 region has 15 residues. Germline V lookup: CDR1 LGHNA, CDR2 YSLEER. CDR3 bases: TGCGCCAGCAGCCCCCTTGAGGTTAACCCAAATGGCTACACCTTC. Its translation is CASSPLEVNPNGYTF.

This clone was observed a few times. The chain carries TRBV6-5 and TRBJ1-6; tentatively, D is TRBD1 (5 bases). The germline CDR1 and CDR2 sequences are MNHEY and SVGAGI. Trimming took 9 bases from V and 7 from J, leaving 13 bases between them. This CDR3 spans 13 amino acids. DNA for the CDR3: TGTGCCAGTTCCGGGACCCAGAATTCACCCCTCCACTTT. It is translated as CASSGTQNSPLHF.

This chain connects TRBV11-2 to TRBJ2-3; TRBD2 might be the D (6 bases). Per the germline V gene, CDR1 is SGHAT and CDR2 is FQNNGV. The CDR3 has 17 residues. With 3 bases removed from V and 6 bases from J, the gap between germline ends came to 22 bases. DNA of the CDR3: TGTGCCAGCAGCTTCCTTCCTCCCGGGCAGGGAGGCGATACGCAGTATTTT. It translates to CASSFLPPGQGGDTQYF.

This clone has only a few counts. This chain connects TRBV7-2 to TRBJ1-5, with no clear D. The CDR3 length is 14 residues. The germline CDR1 and CDR2 sequences are SGHTA and FQGNSA. Between the trimmed V and J ends, which lost 3 bases and 1 base, there was a span of 7 bases. DNA for the CDR3: TGTGCCAGCAGCTTCTCGGTGAGCAATCAGCCCCAGCATTTT. This encodes CASSFSVSNQPQHF.

V is TRBV6-1 and J is TRBJ1-6, with D maybe TRBD1 (5 bases). The CDR3 consists of 15 residues. Trimming stripped 4 bases from V and 7 bases from J, with 14 bases between. Germline CDR1 and CDR2: MNHNS and SASEGT. CDR3 sequence reads: CASSGGPWENSPLHF. The CDR3 bases are TGTGCCAGCAGTGGGGGCCCCTGGGAGAATTCACCCCTCCACTTT.

This chain links TRBV6-6 with TRBJ1-6; unclear D gene. This CDR3 is built from 12 residues. Germline loops: CDR1 MNHNY, CDR2 SVGAGI (reference sequence). Trimming removed 5 bases from V and 6 bases from J, with 5 bases in between. The CDR3 loop is CASSASNSPLHF. CDR3 in DNA: TGTGCCAGCAGTGCAAGTAATTCACCCCTCCACTTT.

The chain combines TRBV2 with TRBJ1-6; weak D call: TRBD1 (5 bases). The CDR3 spans 15 residues. With 4 bases removed from V and 7 bases from J, the gap between germline ends came to 14 bases. Germline CDR1 is SNHLY and CDR2 is FYNNEI. The CDR3 DNA follows: TGTGCCAGCAGTGTAACGACAGCTCAGAATTCACCCCTCCACTTT. Translated: CASSVTTAQNSPLHF. Full variable domain (missing parts from reference TRBV2 and TRBJ1-6): EPEVTQTPSHQVTQMGQEVILRCVPISNHLYFYWYRQILGQKVEFLVSFYNNEISEKSEIFDDQFSVERPDGSNFTLKIRSTKLEDSAMYFCASSVTTAQNSPLHFGNGTRLTVT.

This chain joins TRBV5-4 and TRBJ1-2, with 7 bases that match TRBD1. The trim removed 0 bases at V and 7 bases at J, leaving 12 bases unmatched. There are 16 residues in the CDR3. Germline CDR1 reads SGHNT; CDR2 reads YYREEE (reference sequence). For the CDR3, the DNA is TGTGCCAGCAGCTTGGCGACAGGGAGGGGAAATGGTGGCTACACCTTC. Translating it yields CASSLATGRGNGGYTF.

This rearrangement joins TRBV19 to TRBJ1-4; D remains ambiguous. The V and J ends lost 5 bases and 7 bases respectively, with 8 bases between them. Germline-derived CDR1 and CDR2 are LNHDA and SQIVND (reference sequence). This CDR3 has 12 residues. CDR3 in DNA: TGTGCCAGTAGTCGGCGTCGTGAAAAACTGTTTTTT. It encodes CASSRRREKLFF. Looking up the rest from reference TRBV19 and TRBJ1-4 gives the full variable domain: DGGITQSPKYLFRKEGQNVTLSCEQNLNHDAMYWYRQDPGQGLRLIYYSQIVNDFQKGDIAEGYSVSREKKESFPLTVTSAQKNPTAFYLCASSRRREKLFFGSGTQLSVL.

V gene TRBV6-5 combines with J gene TRBJ2-1, with D hard to call. The CDR3 sequence is 13 residues long. Per germline, CDR1 MNHEY and CDR2 SVGAGI. V lost 4 bases to trimming and J lost 7 bases, with 11 bases between them. CDR3 sequence reads: CASSSQAQNEQFF. DNA of the CDR3: TGTGCCAGCAGTTCCCAAGCGCAAAATGAGCAGTTCTTC.

The chain combines TRBV6-5 with TRBJ2-1; D perhaps matches TRBD1 (5 bases). Germline CDR1 reads MNHEY; CDR2 reads SVGAGI. This CDR3 has 13 residues. Trimming removed 8 bases at V and 6 bases at J, with 14 bases between. CDR3 bases: TGTGCCAGCGGGGCGCTTGCATTCAATGAGCAGTTCTTC. Its translation: CASGALAFNEQFF.

This clone was counted a few times. The chain's CDR3 is CASSYTSSYNEQFF. The CDR3 bases are TGTGCCAGCAGTTACACAAGCTCCTACAATGAGCAGTTCTTC. The chain employs TRBV6-5 and TRBJ2-1; D call uncertain. CDR3 length equals 14 residues. In germline, CDR1 is MNHEY, CDR2 SVGAGI. V lost 2 bases to trimming and J lost 0 bases, with 5 bases between them.

This chain links TRBV6-5 with TRBJ1-4; 7 nucleotides align to TRBD1. This CDR3 is 14 amino acids long. Germline V gene sequence: CDR1 MNHEY, CDR2 SVGAGI. The J segment lost 8 bases and the V segment lost 7 bases, leaving 10 bases of the junction unmatched. The CDR3 DNA follows: TGTGCCAGCAAAGAGACAGGGAGTAGGGAAAAACTGTTTTTT. Translating it yields CASKETGSREKLFF.

Here the CDR3 DNA reads TGTGCCTGGGCCTATGGCTATGGCTACACCTTC. Translated, it gives CAWAYGYGYTF. This chain connects TRBV30 to TRBJ1-2; D is ambiguous. This CDR3 comprises 11 residues. Per the germline V gene, CDR1 is GTSNPN and CDR2 is SVGIG (reference sequence). V lost 5 bases, J lost 4 bases, and 8 bases lay in between.

The chain links TRBV19 to TRBJ1-2, with 8 bases matching TRBD1. From germline, CDR1 is LNHDA and CDR2 SQIVND (reference sequence). V trimming: 7 bases; J trimming: 3 bases; junction bases outside the gene matches: 7. The CDR3 covers 14 residues. The CDR3 region has the DNA TGTGCCAGTACCGCCGGGACAGGCTACTATGGCTACACCTTC. Residues: CASTAGTGYYGYTF.

V usage is TRBV19 and J usage is TRBJ1-2; maybe TRBD1 (6 bases). V was clipped by 6 bases and J by 3 bases, with 17 bases between them. Germline V gene data show CDR1 as LNHDA and CDR2 as SQIVND (reference sequence). The CDR3 contains 15 residues. The DNA of the CDR3 is TGTGCCAGTAGCGATTTAGCGGGGGGCGACTATGGCTACACCTTC. The encoded protein is CASSDLAGGDYGYTF.

This clone was recorded only once. The rearrangement uses TRBV11-3 and TRBJ2-5; D is unresolved. Trimming took off 1 base at V and 4 bases at J, with 7 bases between the two ends. In germline, CDR1 is SGHNT, CDR2 YENEEA. This CDR3 is 13 amino acids long. CDR3 bases: TGTGCCAGCAGCTTAGGGGCAGCAGAGACCCAGTACTTC. Translation gives CASSLGAAETQYF.

DNA for the CDR3: TGTGCCAGCAGCTTGCCACGCCGGACACTCCAAGAGACCCAGTACTTC. This gives the protein CASSLPRRTLQETQYF. The J gene is TRBJ2-5, the V gene TRBV5-6; D might be TRBD1 (5 bases). The V gene's germline CDR1 is SGHDT and CDR2 YYEEEE. V gave up 1 base and J gave up 1 base, with 14 bases separating them. The CDR3 runs to 16 residues.

The chain couples TRBV6-1 to TRBJ2-5; weak D call: TRBD2 (7 bases). CDR3 length: 14 amino acids. The germline gives CDR1 MNHNS, CDR2 SASEGT. Trimming left V 7 bases short and J 5 bases short, with 17 bases between. CDR3 region: CASIGGGPGETQYF. The CDR3 nucleotides are TGTGCCAGCATAGGGGGGGGGCCCGGCGAGACCCAGTACTTC.

This sequence joins TRBV5-6 and TRBJ1-2; 9 positions agree with TRBD1. J gave up 3 bases and V 0 bases, and 9 bases lay outside the gene matches. The CDR3 consists of 17 residues. Germline V lookup: CDR1 SGHDT, CDR2 YYEEEE. The CDR3 nucleotides read TGTGCCAGCAGCTTGGATTGGCGGGACAGGGTCGACTATGGCTACACCTTC. This gives the protein CASSLDWRDRVDYGYTF.